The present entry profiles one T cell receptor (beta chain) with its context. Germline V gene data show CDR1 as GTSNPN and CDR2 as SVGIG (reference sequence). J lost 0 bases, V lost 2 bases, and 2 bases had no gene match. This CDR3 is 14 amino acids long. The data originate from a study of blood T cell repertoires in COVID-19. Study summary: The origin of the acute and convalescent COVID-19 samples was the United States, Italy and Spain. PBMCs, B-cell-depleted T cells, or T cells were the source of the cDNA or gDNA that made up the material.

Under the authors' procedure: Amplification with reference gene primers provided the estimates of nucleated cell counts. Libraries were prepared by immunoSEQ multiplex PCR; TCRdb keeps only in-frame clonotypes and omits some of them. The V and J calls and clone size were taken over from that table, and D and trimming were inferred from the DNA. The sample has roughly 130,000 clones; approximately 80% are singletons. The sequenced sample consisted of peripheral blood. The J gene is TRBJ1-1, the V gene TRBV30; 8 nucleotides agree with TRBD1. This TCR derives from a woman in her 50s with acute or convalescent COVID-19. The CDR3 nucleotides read TGTGCCTGGAGTTGGGGACAGGTGAACACTGAAGCTTTCTTT. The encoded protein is CAWSWGQVNTEAFF.